This TCR beta chain is drawn from a study of blood T cell repertoires in COVID-19 (dated by TCRdb to 2018 to 2020). Study-wide context: Samples from collaborators originated in the United States, Italy and Spain and spanned both the acute and convalescent phases of COVID-19. The prospective study material was composed of cDNA or gDNA derived from T cells, B-cell-depleted T cells, or PBMCs. HLA class I and class II types, where available, came from metadata supplied by the sample provider rather than from assay-based typing. Sample metadata almost always included a de-identified subject ID, COVID-19 status, age in years and sex. Subjects who had been exposed to COVID-19, were actively infected with it, or had recovered from it provided the deeply sampled blood TCRbeta repertoires that made up the dataset. A freely available public database, intended as a resource for researchers studying the immune response to SARS-CoV-2, is where the repertoires were released. The samples were drawn from the first 160 participants of the ongoing ImmuneRACE study and from about 1,200 subjects provided by 6 global collaborators.

CDR1 MNHEY and CDR2 SVGAGI were looked up in the germline V gene. The CDR3 holds 16 amino acids from the cysteine to the phenylalanine. Only the CDR3 DNA stays, 48 bases, in frame from base 1. The V end gives up 0 bases and the J end 2 bases, leaving 3 bases in the junction not matched to a gene. Of note for this clone: The antigen this receptor binds is unknown. Base qualities are not recorded, but no much larger clone differs from it by a single base.

TCRbeta CDR3 regions were amplified from genomic DNA by means of the immunoSEQ Assay, a bias-controlled multiplex PCR. Concerning the study's data processing: Within the assay, amplification of reference gene primers was used to estimate how many nucleated cells each sample contained. To quantify the absolute abundance of each unique TCRbeta CDR3 rearrangement, sequence reads were collapsed and filtered. For each sample, productive Simpson clonality was calculated by taking the square root of Simpson's diversity index across productive rearrangements. Imported from immuneACCESS, the table was reduced by TCRdb to in-frame sequences with V and J called. These copies leave out some clones; in studies compared against another copy, an unresolved V gene accounts for under half, and the cause of the remainder is not known. The D gene and trimming were derived from the DNA, and the V and J assignments and clone size from that table. For this sample the table gives nearly 250,000 clones, of which 85% were detected only once. Approximately 9.6% of the sample is in the top ten clones.

Participants in the prospective study were aged roughly 18 to 100 years, lived in 20 to 30 United States geographic areas, and enrolled through a virtual design. Cohort assignment in the prospective study relied on participant-reported clinical history from a screening survey and a study questionnaire. Mobile phlebotomists in the prospective study collected whole blood, serum and a nasopharyngeal or oropharyngeal swab from every participant. Over a roughly 2-month period, participants in the prospective study had the option of providing additional blood draws and questionnaires. Blood samples from the prospective study were shipped frozen or at room temperature prior to DNA extraction. Study-level results and caveats: The quantity of clinical and demographic metadata differed by source and by participant and was supplied without curation.

Here the chain combines TRBV6-5 and TRBJ1-4, and TRBD1 aligns with 7 junction nucleotides. This TCR was recovered from a woman aged 45-60 years with acute COVID-19. The sample comprised PBMCs or T cells enriched from blood (not recorded which). The DNA reads as follows: TGTGCCAGCAGTTACTCTCCGACAGGGACTAATGAAAAACTGTTTTTT. This encodes CASSYSPTGTNEKLFF.